The TCR beta chain under discussion was sequenced for a study of post-analysis software for immune sequencing data. The wider study: Several disease courses (relapsing-remitting, secondary progressive and progressive-relapsing) of multiple sclerosis were included.

Germline V CDR1 and CDR2: SGHVS, FQNEAQ. The CDR3 runs to 14 residues. Whole-study results and caveats: There was significantly lower normalized Chao1 diversity in multiple sclerosis patients than in controls. Pronounced co-clustering by F measure was evident among identically batched samples. Comparison of patients with controls showed about 5 TRBV segments more frequent in patients, TRBV5-6, TRBV5-1 and TRBV20-1 among them.

As for this clonotype: Its cognate antigen is unknown.

Researchers reported that TCR beta cDNA libraries carried unique molecular identifiers. With roughly 1 to 11 million T cells as the source, a few hundred thousand cDNA molecules resulted. TCRdb redid the calling of the PCR reads with MiXCR, one entry per CDR3 protein. This table holds 740,000 or so distinct CDR3 sequences, around 50% found once. The sample consisted of blood. V and J are TRBV7-8 and TRBJ2-5; 8 bases map to TRBD1. The closer fit of TRBJ2-7 to the DNA end suggests the J call may be wrong. The TCR sequence derives from a girl aged 10 to 17 with multiple sclerosis. In nucleotides, the CDR3 is TGTGCCAGCAGCGAGGACAGGGACCTGGGCGAGCAGTACTTC. This sequence encodes CASSEDRDLGEQYF.